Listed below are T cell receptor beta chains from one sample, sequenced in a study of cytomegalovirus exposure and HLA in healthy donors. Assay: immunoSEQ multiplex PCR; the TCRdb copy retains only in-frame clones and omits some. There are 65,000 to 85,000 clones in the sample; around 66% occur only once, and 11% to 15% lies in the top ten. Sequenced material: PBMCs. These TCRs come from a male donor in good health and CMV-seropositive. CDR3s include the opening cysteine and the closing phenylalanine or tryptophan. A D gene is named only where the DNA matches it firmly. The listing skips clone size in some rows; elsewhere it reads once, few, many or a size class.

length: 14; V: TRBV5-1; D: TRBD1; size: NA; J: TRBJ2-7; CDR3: CASSQRTGGGEQYF; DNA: TGCGCCAGCAGCCAACGGACAGGGGGCGGCGAGCAGTACTTC
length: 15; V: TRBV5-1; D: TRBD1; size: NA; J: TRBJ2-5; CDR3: CASSWGQYSSETQYF; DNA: TGCGCCAGCAGCTGGGGACAGTACAGCTCAGAGACCCAGTACTTC
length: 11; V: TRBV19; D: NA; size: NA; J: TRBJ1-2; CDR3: CASSRGYGYTF; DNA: TGTGCCAGTAGTAGAGGGTATGGCTACACCTTC
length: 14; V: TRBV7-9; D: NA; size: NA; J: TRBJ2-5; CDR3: CASSFSSSQETQYF; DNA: TGTGCCAGCAGCTTTAGCAGCAGCCAAGAGACCCAGTACTTC
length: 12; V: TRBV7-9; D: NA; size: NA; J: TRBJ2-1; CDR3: CSSSLSGVAQFF; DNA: TGTTCCAGCAGCTTATCAGGGGTAGCGCAGTTCTTC
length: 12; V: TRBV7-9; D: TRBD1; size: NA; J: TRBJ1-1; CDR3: CASSLWDRGAFF; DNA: TGTGCCAGCAGCTTGTGGGACAGGGGAGCTTTCTTT
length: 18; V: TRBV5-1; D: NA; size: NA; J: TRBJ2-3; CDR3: CASSLAPSEPFSTDTQYF; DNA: TGCGCCAGCAGCTTGGCCCCCTCAGAACCTTTTAGCACAGATACGCAGTATTTT
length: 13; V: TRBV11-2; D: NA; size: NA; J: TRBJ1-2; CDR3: CASSRTLFYGYTF; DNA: TGTGCCAGCAGCCGGACATTGTTCTATGGCTACACCTTC
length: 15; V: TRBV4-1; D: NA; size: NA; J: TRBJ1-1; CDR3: CASSQGRAGNTEAFF; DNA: TGCGCCAGCAGCCAAGGACGGGCGGGGAACACTGAAGCTTTCTTT
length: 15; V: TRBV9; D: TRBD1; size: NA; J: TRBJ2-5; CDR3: CASSQQDRGQETQYF; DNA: TGTGCCAGCAGCCAACAGGACAGGGGGCAGGAGACCCAGTACTTC
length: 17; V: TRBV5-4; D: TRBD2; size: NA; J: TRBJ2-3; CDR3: CASSLAGSGRAADTQYF; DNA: TGTGCCAGCAGCTTGGCGGGTAGCGGGAGGGCTGCAGATACGCAGTATTTT
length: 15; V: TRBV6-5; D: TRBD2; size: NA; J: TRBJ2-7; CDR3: CASSPRGSGAYEQYF; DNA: TGTGCCAGCAGTCCCCGAGGAAGCGGGGCCTACGAGCAGTACTTC
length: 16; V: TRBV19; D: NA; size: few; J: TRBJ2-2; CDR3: CASSILRGANTGELFF; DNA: TGTGCCAGTAGTATACTCAGGGGCGCGAACACCGGGGAGCTGTTTTTT
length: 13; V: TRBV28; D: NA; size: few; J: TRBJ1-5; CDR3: CASSPWRNQPQHF; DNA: TGTGCCAGCAGCCCCTGGCGCAATCAGCCCCAGCATTTT